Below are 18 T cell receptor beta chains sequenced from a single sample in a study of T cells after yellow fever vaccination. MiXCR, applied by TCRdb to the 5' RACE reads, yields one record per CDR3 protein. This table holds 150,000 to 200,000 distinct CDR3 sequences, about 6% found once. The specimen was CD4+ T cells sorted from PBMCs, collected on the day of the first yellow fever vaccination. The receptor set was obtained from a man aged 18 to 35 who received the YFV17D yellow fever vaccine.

In DNA form, the CDR3 reads TGTGCCAGCAGCTTAACCTCGAACACCGGGGAGCTGTTTTTT. Protein: CASSLTSNTGELFF. J is TRBJ2-2 and V is TRBV7-2; D not certain. In germline, CDR1 is SGHTA, CDR2 FQGNSA. This CDR3 spans 14 amino acids. V lost 2 bases and J 0 bases, leaving 4 bases between the germline ends.

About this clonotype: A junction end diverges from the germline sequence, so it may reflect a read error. CDR3 amino acids: CASSQLNPPLHF. The CDR3 nucleotides are TGCGCCAGCAGCCAACTTAATCCACCCCTCCACTTT. The chain employs TRBV4-1 and TRBJ1-6; D gene ambiguous. This CDR3 is built from 12 residues. Germline CDR1 reads MGHRA; CDR2 reads YSYEKL.

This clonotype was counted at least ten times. For the CDR3, the DNA is TGTGCCAGCATCCTACACGAGGGACTAGCGTACGAGCAGTACTTC. This encodes CASILHEGLAYEQYF. The chain carries TRBV6-1 and TRBJ2-7; 10 nucleotides agree with TRBD2. J was trimmed by 4 bases and V by 7 bases; bases with no gene match: 10. Germline loops: CDR1 MNHNS, CDR2 SASEGT. The CDR3 loop spans 15 amino acids.

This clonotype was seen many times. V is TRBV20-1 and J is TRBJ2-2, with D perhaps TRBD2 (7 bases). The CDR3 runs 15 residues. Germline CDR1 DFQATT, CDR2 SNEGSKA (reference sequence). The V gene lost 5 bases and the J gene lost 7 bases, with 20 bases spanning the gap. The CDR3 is CSAVPRGAFGGELFF. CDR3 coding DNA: TGCAGTGCTGTCCCCCGGGGGGCATTCGGCGGGGAGCTGTTTTTT.

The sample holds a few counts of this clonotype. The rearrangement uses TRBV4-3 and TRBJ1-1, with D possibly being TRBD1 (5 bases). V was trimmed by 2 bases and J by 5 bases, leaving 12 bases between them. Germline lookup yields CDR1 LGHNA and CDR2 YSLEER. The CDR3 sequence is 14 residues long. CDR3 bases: TGCGCCAGCAGCCAATGGGGGGGGGGAACTGAAGCTTTCTTT. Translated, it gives CASSQWGGGTEAFF.

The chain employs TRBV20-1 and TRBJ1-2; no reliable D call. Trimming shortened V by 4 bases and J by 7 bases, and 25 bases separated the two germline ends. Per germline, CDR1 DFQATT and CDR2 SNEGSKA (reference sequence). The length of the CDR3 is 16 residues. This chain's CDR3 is CSATDGRKGHFSGYTF. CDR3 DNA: TGCAGTGCTACCGACGGACGGAAGGGTCACTTCAGTGGCTACACCTTC.

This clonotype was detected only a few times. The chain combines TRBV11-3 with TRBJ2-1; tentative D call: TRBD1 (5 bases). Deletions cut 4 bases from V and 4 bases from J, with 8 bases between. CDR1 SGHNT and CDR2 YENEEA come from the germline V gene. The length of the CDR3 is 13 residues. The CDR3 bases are TGTGCCAGCAGCTGGACACGATACAATGAGCAGTTCTTC. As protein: CASSWTRYNEQFF. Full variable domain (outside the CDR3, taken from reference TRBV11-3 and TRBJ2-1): EAGVVQSPRYKIIEKKQPVAFWCNPISGHNTLYWYLQNLGQGPELLIRYENEEAVDDSQLPKDRFSAERLKGVDSTLKIQPAELGDSAVYLCASSWTRYNEQFFGPGTRLTVL.

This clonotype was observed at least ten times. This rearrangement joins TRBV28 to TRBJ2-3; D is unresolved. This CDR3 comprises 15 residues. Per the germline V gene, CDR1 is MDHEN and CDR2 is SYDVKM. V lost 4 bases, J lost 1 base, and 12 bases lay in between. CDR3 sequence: CASSSRNRGTDTQYF. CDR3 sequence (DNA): TGTGCCAGCAGTTCACGGAACCGGGGCACAGATACGCAGTATTTT.

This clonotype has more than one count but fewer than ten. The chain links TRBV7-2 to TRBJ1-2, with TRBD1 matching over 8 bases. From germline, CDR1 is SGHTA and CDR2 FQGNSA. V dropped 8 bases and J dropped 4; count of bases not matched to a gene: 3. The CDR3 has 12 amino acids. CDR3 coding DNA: TGTGCCAGCGGAGGACAGGGCTATGGCTACACCTTC. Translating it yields CASGGQGYGYTF.

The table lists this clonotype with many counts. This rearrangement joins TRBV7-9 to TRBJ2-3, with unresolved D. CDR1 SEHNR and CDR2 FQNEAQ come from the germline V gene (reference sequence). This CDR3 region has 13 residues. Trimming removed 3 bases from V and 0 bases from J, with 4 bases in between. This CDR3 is CASSFHSTDTQYF. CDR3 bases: TGTGCCAGCAGCTTCCACAGCACAGATACGCAGTATTTT.

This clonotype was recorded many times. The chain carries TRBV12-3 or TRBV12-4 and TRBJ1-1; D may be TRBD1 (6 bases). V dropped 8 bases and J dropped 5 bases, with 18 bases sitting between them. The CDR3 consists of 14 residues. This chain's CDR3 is CASHPGVLATEAFF. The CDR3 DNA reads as TGTGCCAGCCATCCAGGGGTTTTGGCGACTGAAGCTTTCTTT.

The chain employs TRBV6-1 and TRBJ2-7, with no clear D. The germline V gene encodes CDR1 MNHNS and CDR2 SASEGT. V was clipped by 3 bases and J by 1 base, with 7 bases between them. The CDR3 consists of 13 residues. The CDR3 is CASSDDLSYEQYV. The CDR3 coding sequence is TGTGCCAGCAGTGATGACTTGTCCTACGAGCAGTACGTC.

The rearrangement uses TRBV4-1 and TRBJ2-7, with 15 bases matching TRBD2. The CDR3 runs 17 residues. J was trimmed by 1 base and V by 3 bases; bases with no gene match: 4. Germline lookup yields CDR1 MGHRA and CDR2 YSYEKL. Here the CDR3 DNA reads TGCGCCAGCAGCCAGGCGGGACTAGCGGGGGGTTCCTACGAGCAGTACTTC. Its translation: CASSQAGLAGGSYEQYF.

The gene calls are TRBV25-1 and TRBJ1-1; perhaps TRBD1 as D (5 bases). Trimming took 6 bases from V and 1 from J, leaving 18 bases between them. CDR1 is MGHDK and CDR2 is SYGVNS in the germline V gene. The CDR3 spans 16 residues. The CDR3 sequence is CASSAARGAANTEAFF. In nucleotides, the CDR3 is TGTGCCAGCAGCGCGGCGCGGGGCGCGGCGAACACTGAAGCTTTCTTT.

CDR3 sequence reads: CASSQGTGGQETQYF. In DNA form, the CDR3 reads TGCGCCAGCAGCCAAGGGACGGGGGGGCAAGAGACCCAGTACTTC. This sequence joins TRBV4-3 and TRBJ2-5; TRBD2 agrees at 8 bases. Per the germline V gene, CDR1 is LGHNA and CDR2 is YSLEER. The junction had 3 bases not matched to a gene; V was cut back by 1 base and J by 2 bases. CDR3 size: 15 residues.

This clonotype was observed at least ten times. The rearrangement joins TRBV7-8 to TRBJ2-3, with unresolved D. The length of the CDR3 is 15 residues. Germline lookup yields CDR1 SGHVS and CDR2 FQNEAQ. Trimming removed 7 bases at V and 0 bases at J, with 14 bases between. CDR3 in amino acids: CASTPRSTSTDTQYF. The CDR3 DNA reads TGTGCCAGCACCCCCAGAAGCACTAGCACAGATACGCAGTATTTT.

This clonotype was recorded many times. The CDR3 sequence is CASSYQTSTYEQYV. CDR3 sequence (DNA): TGTGCCAGCAGCTACCAGACTAGCACCTACGAGCAGTACGTC. The chain is built from TRBV7-2 and TRBJ2-7, with 7 bases that match TRBD2. Trimming removed 4 bases from V and 2 bases from J; junction bases left unmatched: 5. The germline CDR1 and CDR2 sequences are SGHTA and FQGNSA. CDR3 length: 14 residues.

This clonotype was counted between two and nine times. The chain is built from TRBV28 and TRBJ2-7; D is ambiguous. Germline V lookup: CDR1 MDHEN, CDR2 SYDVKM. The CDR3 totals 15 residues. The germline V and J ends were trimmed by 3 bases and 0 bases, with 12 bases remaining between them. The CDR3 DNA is TGTGCCAGCAGTTTCCCCGGAAGGACCTCCTACGAGCAGTACGTC. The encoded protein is CASSFPGRTSYEQYV.